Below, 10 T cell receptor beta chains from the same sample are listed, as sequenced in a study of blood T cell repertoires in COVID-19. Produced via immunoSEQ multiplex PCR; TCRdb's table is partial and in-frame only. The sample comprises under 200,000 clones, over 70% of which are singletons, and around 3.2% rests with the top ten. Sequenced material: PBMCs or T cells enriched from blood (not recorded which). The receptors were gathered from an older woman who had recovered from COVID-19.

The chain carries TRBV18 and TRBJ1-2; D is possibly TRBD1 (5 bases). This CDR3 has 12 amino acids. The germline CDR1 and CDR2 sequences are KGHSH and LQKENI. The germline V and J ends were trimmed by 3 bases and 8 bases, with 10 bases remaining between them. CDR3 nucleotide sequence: TGTGCCAGCTCACCGAAGGGGATGGGCTACACCTTC. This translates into CASSPKGMGYTF.

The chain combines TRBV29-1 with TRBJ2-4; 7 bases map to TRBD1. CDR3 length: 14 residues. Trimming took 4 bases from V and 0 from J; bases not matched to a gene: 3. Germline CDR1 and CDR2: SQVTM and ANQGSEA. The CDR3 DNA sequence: TGCAGCGTTGTACAGGGGCTAGCCAAAAACATTCAGTACTTC. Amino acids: CSVVQGLAKNIQYF.

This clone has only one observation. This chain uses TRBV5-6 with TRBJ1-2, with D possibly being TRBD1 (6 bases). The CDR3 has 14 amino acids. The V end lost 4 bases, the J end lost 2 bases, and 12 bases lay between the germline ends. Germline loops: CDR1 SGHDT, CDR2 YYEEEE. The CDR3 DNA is TGTGCCAGCAGCACTGGACAGCTCAACTATGGCTACACCTTC. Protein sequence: CASSTGQLNYGYTF.

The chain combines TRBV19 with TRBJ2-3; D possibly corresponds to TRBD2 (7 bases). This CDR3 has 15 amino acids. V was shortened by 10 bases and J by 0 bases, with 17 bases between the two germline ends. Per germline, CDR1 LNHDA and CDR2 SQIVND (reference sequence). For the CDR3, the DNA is TGTGCCACGCGGGGGCCCACACTTAGCACAGATACGCAGTATTTT. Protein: CATRGPTLSTDTQYF.

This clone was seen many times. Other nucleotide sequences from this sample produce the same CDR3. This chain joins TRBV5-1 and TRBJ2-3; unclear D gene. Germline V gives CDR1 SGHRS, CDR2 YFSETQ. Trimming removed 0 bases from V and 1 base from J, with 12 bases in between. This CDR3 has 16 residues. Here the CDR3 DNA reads TGCGCCAGCAGCTTGGGACCCTCCCGGGGCACAGATACGCAGTATTTT. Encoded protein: CASSLGPSRGTDTQYF.

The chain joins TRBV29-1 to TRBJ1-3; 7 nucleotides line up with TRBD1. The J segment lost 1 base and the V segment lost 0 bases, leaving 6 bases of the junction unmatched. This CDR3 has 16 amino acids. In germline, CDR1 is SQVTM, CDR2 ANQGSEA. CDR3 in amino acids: CSVEDRRGLSGNTIYF. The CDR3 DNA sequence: TGCAGCGTTGAAGATCGAAGGGGGCTTTCTGGAAACACCATATATTTT. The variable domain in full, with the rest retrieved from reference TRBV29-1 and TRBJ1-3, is SAVISQKPSRDICQRGTSLTIQCQVDSQVTMMFWYRQQPGQSLTLIATANQGSEATYESGFVIDKFPISRPNLTFSTLTVSNMSPEDSSIYLCSVEDRRGLSGNTIYFGEGSWLTVV.

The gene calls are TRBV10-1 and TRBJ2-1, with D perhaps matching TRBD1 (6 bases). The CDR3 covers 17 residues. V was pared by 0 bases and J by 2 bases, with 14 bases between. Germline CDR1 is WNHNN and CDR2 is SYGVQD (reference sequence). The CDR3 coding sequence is TGCGCCAGCAGTGAGTCGCGACAGGAATTAGCCTACAATGAGCAGTTCTTC. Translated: CASSESRQELAYNEQFF.

Here the CDR3 reads CASSPLPGTYSGLGEKLFF. The DNA for the CDR3 is TGTGCCAGCAGTCCCCTCCCCGGGACATATAGTGGTCTCGGTGAAAAACTGTTTTTT. V and J are TRBV2 and TRBJ1-4, with D perhaps TRBD1 (6 bases). Trimming removed 5 bases from V and 7 bases from J, with 29 bases in between. CDR1 and CDR2 from the germline V gene are SNHLY and FYNNEI. The CDR3 totals 19 residues.

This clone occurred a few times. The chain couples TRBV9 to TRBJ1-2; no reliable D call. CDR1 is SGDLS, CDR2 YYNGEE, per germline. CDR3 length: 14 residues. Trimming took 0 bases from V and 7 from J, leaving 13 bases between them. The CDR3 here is CASSVGGVGSGYTF. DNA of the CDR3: TGTGCCAGCAGCGTAGGGGGAGTCGGCAGTGGCTACACCTTC.

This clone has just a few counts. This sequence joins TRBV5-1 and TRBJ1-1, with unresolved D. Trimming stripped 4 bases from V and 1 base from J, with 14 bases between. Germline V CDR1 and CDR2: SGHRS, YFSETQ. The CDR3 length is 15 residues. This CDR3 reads CASSLSSSPNTEAFF. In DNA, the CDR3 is TGCGCCAGCAGCCTGTCCAGTTCCCCGAACACTGAAGCTTTCTTT.